What follows describes a single T cell receptor beta chain. Its cognate antigen is unknown. Sequenced by immunoSEQ multiplex PCR; TCRdb stores in-frame clones only, minus some. The sample holds around 75,000 clones, 65% to 85% seen once. The data stem from a study of OX40 agonist ivuxolimab in advanced cancers. At the level of the study: Partial responses, seen in three patients, involved one hepatocellular carcinoma and two cutaneous melanomas. Notes on the study in general: Fewer expanded clones were found on average in CD4+ than in CD8+ T cells.

This TCR came from an adult with an advanced solid tumor such as melanoma, head and neck, liver or kidney cancer. The source material was CD4+ or CD8+ T cells sorted from blood, sampled in a trial of the OX40 agonist ivuxolimab.

The CDR3 DNA follows: TGTGCCAGCAGTCGGGGGACGGCCAATCAGCCCCAGCATTTT. Translating it yields CASSRGTANQPQHF. The chain links TRBV6-5 to TRBJ1-5, with D possibly matching TRBD1 (5 bases). The CDR3 has 14 residues. V was cut by 5 bases and J by 3 bases, with 11 bases left in between. Germline assignment: CDR1 MNHEY and CDR2 SVGAGI.